These T cell receptor beta chains were read from a single sample in a study of T cell responses to AZD1222 COVID-19 vaccine. Assay used: immunoSEQ multiplex PCR; TCRdb lists only in-frame clones, some missing. The sample gives 55,000 to 90,000 clones, 75% to 85% of which show up once; under 6.5% is in the top ten. The sample here was peripheral blood, taken on day 0 of AZD1222 vaccination. The receptors shown here come from an adult in good health. Each CDR3 is given with its conserved first and last residue. The D gene is left open where the match is weak. Expanded clones get a size class; other rows say once, few or many, or leave the size out.

>.|TRBV15|.|TRBJ2-3
TGTGCCACCAGCAGCCGGGGGGCCTATAGCACAGATACGCAGTATTTT
CATSSRGAYSTDTQYF
>.|TRBV9|TRBD1|TRBJ2-5
TGTGCCAGCAGCGCAGGGGGCGGGTACCAAGAGACCCAGTACTTC
CASSAGGGYQETQYF
>.|TRBV13|TRBD1|TRBJ2-1
TGTGCCAGCAGCTCTCGGGACAGGGGTCAAACATGGACCAACCCACGAAGTCGAAATGAGCAGTTCTTC
CASSSRDRGQTWTNPRSRNEQFF
>.|TRBV29-1|TRBD2|TRBJ2-2
TGCAGCGTTCCGCGGGGCGCAGCGGGGTCGACCGGGGAGCTGTTTTTT
CSVPRGAAGSTGELFF
>.|TRBV11-2|TRBD1|TRBJ1-1
TGTGCCAGCAGTCGACAGGGGGCAGGGGTGAACACTGAAGCTTTCTTT
CASSRQGAGVNTEAFF
>once|TRBV6-1|.|TRBJ2-7
TGTGCCAGCAGTGAACATTCGGGCTACGAGCAGTACTTC
CASSEHSGYEQYF
>once|TRBV6-5|.|TRBJ1-4
TGTGCCAGCAGTTCGGGGGTGGCTAATGAAAAACTGTTTTTT
CASSSGVANEKLFF
>once|TRBV5-8|TRBD1|TRBJ2-2
TGTGCCAGCAGCCTGACAGGGACCGGGGAGCTGTTTTTT
CASSLTGTGELFF
>.|TRBV24-1|.|TRBJ1-2
TGTGCCACCAGTGGCCGGAGGGCTAACTATGGCTACACCTTC
CATSGRRANYGYTF
>.|TRBV2|TRBD2|TRBJ2-4
TGTGCCAGCACCCAATTGACTAGCGGCAAAAACATTCAGTACTTC
CASTQLTSGKNIQYF
>.|TRBV14|TRBD1|TRBJ2-3
TGTGCCAGCAGCCCCCGACGGACAGGCCTAAGCACAGATACGCAGTATTTT
CASSPRRTGLSTDTQYF
>.|TRBV12-3/TRBV12-4|.|TRBJ2-7
TGTGCCAGCAGTTTAGGAGGTGGCGAGCAGTACTTC
CASSLGGGEQYF
>few|TRBV4-3|.|TRBJ1-3
TGCGCCAGCAGCCAAGATGCACTCGGGAGCTCTGGAAACACCATATATTTT
CASSQDALGSSGNTIYF
>.|TRBV9|TRBD1|TRBJ2-7
TGTGCCAGCAGCGCCTCAGGGGGCACCTACGAGCAGTACTTC
CASSASGGTYEQYF
>once|TRBV9|.|TRBJ1-1
TGTGCCAGCAGCGTGTACAGCTCGAACACTGAAGCTTTCTTT
CASSVYSSNTEAFF
>once|TRBV19|.|TRBJ2-2
TGTGCCAGTAGTTTCCGCGGACCCGGGGAGCTGTTTTTT
CASSFRGPGELFF
>.|TRBV2|TRBD1|TRBJ1-5
TGTGCCAGCAGTGGGCCAGGGGGCGCGGGTCAGCCCCAGCATTTT
CASSGPGGAGQPQHF
>.|TRBV7-8|.|TRBJ1-1
TGTGCCAGCAGCTTAGCGGGAGGCTTCACTGAAGCTTTCTTT
CASSLAGGFTEAFF
>.|TRBV5-1|TRBD2|TRBJ2-7
TGCGCCAGCAGCTTAGACGGGACTAGCGGGTTCTCATACTCCTACGAGCAGTACTTC
CASSLDGTSGFSYSYEQYF